The present T cell receptor (beta chain) was sequenced within a study of blood T cell repertoires in COVID-19. Study background: Spain, Italy and the United States supplied samples that represented acute and convalescent COVID-19. PBMCs, B-cell-depleted T cells, or T cells were the source of the cDNA or gDNA that made up the material.

In the original processing: Nucleated cell counts were estimated from reference gene primer amplification. TCRdb's table, derived via immunoSEQ multiplex PCR, lists solely in-frame clones and lacks some. V and J calls and clone size come straight from that table; D and trimming were deduced from the DNA. The sample shows roughly 150,000 clones, 80% of them seen only once. The CDR3 spans 15 residues. Trimming removed 4 bases from V and 9 bases from J; junction bases left unmatched: 9. CDR1 and CDR2 (germline): MNHEY, SVGAGI. The chain recombines TRBV6-5 with TRBJ1-6; 7 bases are shared with TRBD1. Sequencing input: peripheral blood. The receptor was isolated from a woman aged 45-60 years with acute or convalescent COVID-19. The CDR3 DNA reads TGTGCCAGCAGTTCCACGGACAGGAGCGGTTCACCCCTCCACTTT. Amino acids: CASSSTDRSGSPLHF.